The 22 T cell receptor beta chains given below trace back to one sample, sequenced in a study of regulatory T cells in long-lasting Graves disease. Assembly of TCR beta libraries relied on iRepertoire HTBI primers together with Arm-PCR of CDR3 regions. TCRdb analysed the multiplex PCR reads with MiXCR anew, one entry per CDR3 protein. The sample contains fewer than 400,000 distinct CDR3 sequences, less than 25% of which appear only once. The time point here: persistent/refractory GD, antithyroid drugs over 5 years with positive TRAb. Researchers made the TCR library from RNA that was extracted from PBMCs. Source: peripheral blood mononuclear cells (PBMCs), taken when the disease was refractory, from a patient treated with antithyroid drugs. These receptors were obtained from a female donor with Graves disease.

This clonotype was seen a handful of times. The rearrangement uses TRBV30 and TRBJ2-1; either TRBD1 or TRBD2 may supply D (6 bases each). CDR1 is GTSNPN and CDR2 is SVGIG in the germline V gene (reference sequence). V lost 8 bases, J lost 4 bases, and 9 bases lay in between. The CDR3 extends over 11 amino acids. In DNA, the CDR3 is TGTGCCCAAGGGGGGTACAATGAGCAGTTCTTC. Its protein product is CAQGGYNEQFF.

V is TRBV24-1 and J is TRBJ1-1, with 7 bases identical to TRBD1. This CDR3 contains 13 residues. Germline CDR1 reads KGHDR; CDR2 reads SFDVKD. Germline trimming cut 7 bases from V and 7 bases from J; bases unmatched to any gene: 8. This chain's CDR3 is CATRRQGGGEAFF. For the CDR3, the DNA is TGTGCCACCAGACGACAGGGTGGGGGTGAAGCTTTCTTT.

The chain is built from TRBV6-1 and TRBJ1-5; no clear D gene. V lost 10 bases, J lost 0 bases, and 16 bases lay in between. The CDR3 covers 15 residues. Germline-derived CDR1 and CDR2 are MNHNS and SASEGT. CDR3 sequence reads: CATDPQSHSNQPQHF. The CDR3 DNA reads TGTGCCACCGACCCCCAGAGCCATAGCAATCAGCCCCAGCATTTT.

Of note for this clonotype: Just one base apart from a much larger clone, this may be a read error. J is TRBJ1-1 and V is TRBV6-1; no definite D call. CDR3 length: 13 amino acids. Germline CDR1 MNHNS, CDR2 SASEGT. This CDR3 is CASNRVQIGEALF. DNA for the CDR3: TGTGCCAGCAACCGAGTCCAGATTGGTGAAGCTCTCTTT.

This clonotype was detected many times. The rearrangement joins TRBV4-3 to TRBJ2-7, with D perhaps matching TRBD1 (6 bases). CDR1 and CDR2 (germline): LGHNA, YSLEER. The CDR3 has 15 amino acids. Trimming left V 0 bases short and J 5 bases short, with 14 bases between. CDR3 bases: TGCGCCAGCAGCCAAGATTCAGGGGTTCTCAACGAGCAGTACTTC. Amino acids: CASSQDSGVLNEQYF.

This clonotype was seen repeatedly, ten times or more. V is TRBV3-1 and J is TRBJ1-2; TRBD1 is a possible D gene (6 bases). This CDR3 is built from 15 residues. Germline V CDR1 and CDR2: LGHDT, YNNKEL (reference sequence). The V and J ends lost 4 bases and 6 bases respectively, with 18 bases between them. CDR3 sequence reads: CASSRKDGGWDGYTF. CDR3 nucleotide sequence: TGTGCCAGCAGCCGTAAGGATGGGGGCTGGGATGGCTACACCTTC. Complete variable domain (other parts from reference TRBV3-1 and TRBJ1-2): DTAVSQTPKYLVTQMGNDKSIKCEQNLGHDTMYWYKQDSKKFLKIMFSYNNKELIINETVPNRFSPKSPDKAHLNLHINSLELGDSAVYFCASSRKDGGWDGYTFGSGTRLTVV.

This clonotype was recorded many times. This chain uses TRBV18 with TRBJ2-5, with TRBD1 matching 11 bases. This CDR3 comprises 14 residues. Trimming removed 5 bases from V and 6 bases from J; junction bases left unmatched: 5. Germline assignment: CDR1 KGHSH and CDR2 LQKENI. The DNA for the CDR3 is TGTGCCAGCTCAGGACAGGGGGCTCTTCAGACCCAGTACTTC. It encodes CASSGQGALQTQYF. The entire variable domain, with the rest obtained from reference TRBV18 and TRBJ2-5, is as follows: NAGVMQNPRHLVRRRGQEARLRCSPMKGHSHVYWYRQLPEEGLKFMVYLQKENIIDESGMPKERFSAEFPKEGPSILRIQQVVRGDSAAYFCASSGQGALQTQYFGPGTRLLVL.

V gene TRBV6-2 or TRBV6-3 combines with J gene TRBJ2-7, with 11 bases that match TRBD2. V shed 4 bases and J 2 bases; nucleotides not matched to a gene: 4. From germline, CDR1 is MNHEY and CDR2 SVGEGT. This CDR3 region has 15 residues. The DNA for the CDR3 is TGTGCCAGCAGTTGCGTAGCGGGAGGGCCCTACGAGCAGTACTTC. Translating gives CASSCVAGGPYEQYF.

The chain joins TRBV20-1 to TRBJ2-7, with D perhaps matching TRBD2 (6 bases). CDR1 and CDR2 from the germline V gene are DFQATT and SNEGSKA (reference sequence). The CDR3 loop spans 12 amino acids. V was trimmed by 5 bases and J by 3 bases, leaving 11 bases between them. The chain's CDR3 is CSAQRVYYEQYF. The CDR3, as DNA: TGCAGTGCTCAGCGGGTCTACTACGAGCAGTACTTC.

The CDR3 region has the DNA TGTGCCAGCAGCCCTTCGGGACACCTAAACATTCAGTACTTC. It yields the protein CASSPSGHLNIQYF. The genes are TRBV7-3 and TRBJ2-4; weak D call: TRBD1 (6 bases). Germline values: CDR1 SGHTA, CDR2 FQGTGA. This CDR3 is built from 14 residues. Trimming pared 5 bases from V and 6 bases from J, leaving 14 bases between.

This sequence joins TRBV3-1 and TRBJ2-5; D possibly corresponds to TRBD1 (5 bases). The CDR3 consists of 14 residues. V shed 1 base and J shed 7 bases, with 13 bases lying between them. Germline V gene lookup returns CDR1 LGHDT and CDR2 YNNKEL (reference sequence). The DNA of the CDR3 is TGTGCCAGCAGCCAAGTCACCCTAACAGGGACCCAGTACTTC. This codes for CASSQVTLTGTQYF.

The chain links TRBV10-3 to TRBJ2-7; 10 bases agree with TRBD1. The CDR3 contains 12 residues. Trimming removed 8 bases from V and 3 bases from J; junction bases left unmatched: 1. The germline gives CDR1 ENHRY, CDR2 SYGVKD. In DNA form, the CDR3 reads TGTGCCATCCGGACAGGGGGCTACGAGCAGTACTTC. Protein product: CAIRTGGYEQYF.

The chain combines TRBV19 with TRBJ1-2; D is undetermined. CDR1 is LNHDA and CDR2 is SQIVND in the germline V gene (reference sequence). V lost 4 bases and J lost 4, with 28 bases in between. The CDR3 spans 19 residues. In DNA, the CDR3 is TGTGCCAGTAGTACCCTAAGACGCGAGGAGGGAGGGCAACGCTATGGCTACACCTTC. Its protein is CASSTLRREEGGQRYGYTF.

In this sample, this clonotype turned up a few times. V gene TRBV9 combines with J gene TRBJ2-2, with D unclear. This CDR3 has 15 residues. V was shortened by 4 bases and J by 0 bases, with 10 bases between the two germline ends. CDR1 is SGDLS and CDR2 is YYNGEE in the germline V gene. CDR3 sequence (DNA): TGTGCCAGCAGCTCAGCTTCTCCGAACACCGGGGAGCTGTTTTTT. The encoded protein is CASSSASPNTGELFF.

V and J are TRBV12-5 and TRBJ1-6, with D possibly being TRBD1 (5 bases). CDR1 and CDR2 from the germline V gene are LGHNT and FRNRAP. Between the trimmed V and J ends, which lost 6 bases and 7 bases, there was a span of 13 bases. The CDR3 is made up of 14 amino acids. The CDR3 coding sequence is TGTGCTAGTGGACCGGGGGGGGAAAATTCACCCCTCCACTTT. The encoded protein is CASGPGGENSPLHF. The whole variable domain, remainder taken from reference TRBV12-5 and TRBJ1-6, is DARVTQTPRHKVTEMGQEVTMRCQPILGHNTVFWYRQTMMQGLELLAYFRNRAPLDDSGMPKDRFSAEMPDATLATLKIQPSEPRDSAVYFCASGPGGENSPLHFGNGTRLTVT.

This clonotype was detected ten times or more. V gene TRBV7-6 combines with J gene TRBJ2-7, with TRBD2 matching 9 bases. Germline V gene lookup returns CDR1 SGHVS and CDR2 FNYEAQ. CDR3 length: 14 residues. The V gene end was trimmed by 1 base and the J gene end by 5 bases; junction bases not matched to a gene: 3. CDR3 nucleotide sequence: TGTGCCAGCAGCTTAGTGCGGGAGGGCCACGAGCAGTACTTC. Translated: CASSLVREGHEQYF.

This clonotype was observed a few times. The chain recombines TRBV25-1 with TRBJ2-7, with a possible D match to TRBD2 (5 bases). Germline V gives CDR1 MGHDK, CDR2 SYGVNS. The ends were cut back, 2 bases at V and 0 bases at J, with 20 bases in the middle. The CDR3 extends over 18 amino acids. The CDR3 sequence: CASSEPIPEVRFSYEQYF. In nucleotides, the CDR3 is TGTGCCAGCAGTGAACCTATACCGGAGGTACGGTTCTCCTACGAGCAGTACTTC.

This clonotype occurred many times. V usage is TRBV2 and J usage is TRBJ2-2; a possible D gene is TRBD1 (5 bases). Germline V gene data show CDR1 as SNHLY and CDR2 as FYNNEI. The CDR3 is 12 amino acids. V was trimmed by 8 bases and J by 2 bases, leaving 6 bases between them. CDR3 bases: TGTGCCAGCGGACAAAACACCGGGGAGCTGTTTTTT. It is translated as CASGQNTGELFF. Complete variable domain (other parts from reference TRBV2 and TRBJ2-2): EPEVTQTPSHQVTQMGQEVILRCVPISNHLYFYWYRQILGQKVEFLVSFYNNEISEKSEIFDDQFSVERPDGSNFTLKIRSTKLEDSAMYFCASGQNTGELFFGEGSRLTVL.

The CDR3 DNA reads as TGCAGCGTTGTAAGGGGGTCCTCTGAAGCTTTCTTT. Its translation: CSVVRGSSEAFF. The chain links TRBV29-1 to TRBJ1-1, with a tentative D call TRBD1 (6 bases). CDR3 length: 12 residues. V lost 4 bases, J lost 6 bases, and 12 bases lay in between. The V gene's germline CDR1 is SQVTM and CDR2 ANQGSEA.

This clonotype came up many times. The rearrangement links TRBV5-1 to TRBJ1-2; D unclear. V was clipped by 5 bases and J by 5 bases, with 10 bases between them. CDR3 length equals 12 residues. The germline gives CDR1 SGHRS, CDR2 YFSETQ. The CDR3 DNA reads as TGCGCCAGCAGTGTTAGTGGTTATGGCTACACCTTC. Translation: CASSVSGYGYTF.

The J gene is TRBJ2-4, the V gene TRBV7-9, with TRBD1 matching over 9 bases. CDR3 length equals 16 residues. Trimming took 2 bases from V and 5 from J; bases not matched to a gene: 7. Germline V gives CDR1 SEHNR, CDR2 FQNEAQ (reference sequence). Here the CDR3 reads CASSLPGQGIQNIQYF. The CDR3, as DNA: TGTGCCAGCAGCTTACCGGGACAGGGAATCCAAAACATTCAGTACTTC.

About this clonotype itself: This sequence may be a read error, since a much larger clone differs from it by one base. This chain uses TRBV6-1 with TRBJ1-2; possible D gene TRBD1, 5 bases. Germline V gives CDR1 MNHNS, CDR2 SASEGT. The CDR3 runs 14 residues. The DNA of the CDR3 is TGTGGCAGCAGTGAAGGATGGGGCGGATATGGCTACACCTTC. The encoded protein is CGSSEGWGGYGYTF.